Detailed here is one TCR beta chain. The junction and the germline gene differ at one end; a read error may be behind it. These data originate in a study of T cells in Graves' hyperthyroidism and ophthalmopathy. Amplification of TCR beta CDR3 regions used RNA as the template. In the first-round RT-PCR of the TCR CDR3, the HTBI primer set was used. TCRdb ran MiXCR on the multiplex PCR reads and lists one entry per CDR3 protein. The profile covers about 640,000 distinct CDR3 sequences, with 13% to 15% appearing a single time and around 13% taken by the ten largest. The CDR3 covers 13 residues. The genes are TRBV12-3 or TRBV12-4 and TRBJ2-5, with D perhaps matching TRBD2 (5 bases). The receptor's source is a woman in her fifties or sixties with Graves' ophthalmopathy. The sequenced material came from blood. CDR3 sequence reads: CTSSRGWQETQYF. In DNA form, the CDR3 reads TGTACCAGCAGTCGGGGTTGGCAAGAGACCCAGTACTTC.